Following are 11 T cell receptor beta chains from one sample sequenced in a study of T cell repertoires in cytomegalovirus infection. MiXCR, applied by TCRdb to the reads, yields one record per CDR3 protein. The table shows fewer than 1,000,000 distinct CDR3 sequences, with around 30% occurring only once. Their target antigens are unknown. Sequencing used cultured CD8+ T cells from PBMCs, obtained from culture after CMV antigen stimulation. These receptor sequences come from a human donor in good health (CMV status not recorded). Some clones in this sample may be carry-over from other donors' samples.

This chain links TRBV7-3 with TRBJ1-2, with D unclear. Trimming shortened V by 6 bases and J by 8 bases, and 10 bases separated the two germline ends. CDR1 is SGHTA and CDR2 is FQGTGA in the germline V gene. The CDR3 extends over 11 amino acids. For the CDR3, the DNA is TGTGCCAGCAGACCAGAATTCGGCTACACCTTC. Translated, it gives CASRPEFGYTF.

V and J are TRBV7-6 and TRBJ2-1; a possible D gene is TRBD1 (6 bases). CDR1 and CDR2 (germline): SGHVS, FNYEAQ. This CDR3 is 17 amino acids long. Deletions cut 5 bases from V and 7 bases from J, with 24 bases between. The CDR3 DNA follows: TGTGCCAGCAGCCTCCCGACAGGCGACGTCCCTCGAAATGAGCAGTTCTTC. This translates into CASSLPTGDVPRNEQFF.

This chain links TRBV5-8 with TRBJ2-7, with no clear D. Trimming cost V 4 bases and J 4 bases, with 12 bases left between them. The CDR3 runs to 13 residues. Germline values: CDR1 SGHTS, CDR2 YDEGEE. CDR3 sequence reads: CASSRLFEYEQYF. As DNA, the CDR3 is TGTGCCAGCAGCCGCCTGTTTGAGTACGAGCAGTACTTC.

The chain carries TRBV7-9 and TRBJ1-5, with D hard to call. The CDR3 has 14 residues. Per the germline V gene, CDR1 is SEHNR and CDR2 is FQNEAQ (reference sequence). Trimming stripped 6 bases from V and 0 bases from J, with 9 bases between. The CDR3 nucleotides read TGTGCCAGCAGGAGCGGGGATAGCAATCAGCCCCAGCATTTT. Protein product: CASRSGDSNQPQHF.

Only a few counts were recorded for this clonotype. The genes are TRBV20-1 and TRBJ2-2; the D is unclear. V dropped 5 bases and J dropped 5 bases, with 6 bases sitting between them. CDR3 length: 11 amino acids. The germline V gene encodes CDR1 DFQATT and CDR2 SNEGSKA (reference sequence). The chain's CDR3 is CSAGSTGELFF. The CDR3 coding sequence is TGCAGTGCTGGCAGTACCGGGGAGCTGTTTTTT.

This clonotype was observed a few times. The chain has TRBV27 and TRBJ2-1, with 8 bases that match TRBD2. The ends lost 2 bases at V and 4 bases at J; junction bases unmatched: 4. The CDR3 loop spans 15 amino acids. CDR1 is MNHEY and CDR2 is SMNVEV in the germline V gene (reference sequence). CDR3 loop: CASSLRVAGYNEQFF. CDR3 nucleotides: TGTGCCAGCAGTTTAAGAGTAGCGGGGTACAATGAGCAGTTCTTC.

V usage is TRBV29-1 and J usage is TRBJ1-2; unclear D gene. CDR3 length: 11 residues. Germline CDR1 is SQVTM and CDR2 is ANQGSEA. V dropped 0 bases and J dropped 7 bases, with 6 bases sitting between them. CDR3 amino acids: CSVEETPGYTF. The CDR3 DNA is TGCAGCGTTGAAGAGACCCCTGGCTACACCTTC. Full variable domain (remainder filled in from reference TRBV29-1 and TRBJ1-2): SAVISQKPSRDICQRGTSLTIQCQVDSQVTMMFWYRQQPGQSLTLIATANQGSEATYESGFVIDKFPISRPNLTFSTLTVSNMSPEDSSIYLCSVEETPGYTFGSGTRLTVV.

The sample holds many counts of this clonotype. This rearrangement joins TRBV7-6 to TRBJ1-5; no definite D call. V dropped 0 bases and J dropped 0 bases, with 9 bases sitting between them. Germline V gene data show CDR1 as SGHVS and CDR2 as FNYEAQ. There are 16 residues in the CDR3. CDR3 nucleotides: TGTGCCAGCAGCTTAGCAGGCGGATATAGCAATCAGCCCCAGCATTTT. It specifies CASSLAGGYSNQPQHF.

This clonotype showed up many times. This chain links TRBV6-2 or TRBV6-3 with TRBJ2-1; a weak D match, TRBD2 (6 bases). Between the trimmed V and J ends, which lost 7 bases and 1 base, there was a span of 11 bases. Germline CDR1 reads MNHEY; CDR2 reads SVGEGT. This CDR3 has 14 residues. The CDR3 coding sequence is TGTGCCAGCACCCTCGGGGGTTCCTACAATGAGCAGTTCTTC. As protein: CASTLGGSYNEQFF.

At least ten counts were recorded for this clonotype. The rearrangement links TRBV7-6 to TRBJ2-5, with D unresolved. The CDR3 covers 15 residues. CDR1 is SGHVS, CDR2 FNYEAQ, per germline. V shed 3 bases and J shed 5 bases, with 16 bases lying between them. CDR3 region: CASSLSPLAGETQYF. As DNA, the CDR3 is TGTGCCAGCAGCTTGAGTCCCCTGGCTGGGGAGACCCAGTACTTC. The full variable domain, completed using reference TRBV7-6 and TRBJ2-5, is GAGVSQSPRYKVTKRGQDVALRCDPISGHVSLYWYRQALGQGPEFLTYFNYEAQQDKSGLPNDRFSAERPEGSISTLTIQRTEQRDSAMYRCASSLSPLAGETQYFGPGTRLLVL.

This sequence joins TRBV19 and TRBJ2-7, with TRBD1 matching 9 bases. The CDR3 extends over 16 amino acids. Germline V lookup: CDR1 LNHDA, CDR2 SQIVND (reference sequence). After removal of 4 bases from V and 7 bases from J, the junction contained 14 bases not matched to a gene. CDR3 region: CASSRKTGGGLREQYV. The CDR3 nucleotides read TGTGCCAGTAGTAGAAAAACAGGGGGCGGCTTGAGAGAGCAGTACGTC.